This passage covers 26 T cell receptor beta chains from one sample sequenced in a study of T cell repertoires in aging, cancer and after chemotherapy. TCR beta rearrangements were amplified from peripheral blood genomic DNA. Multiplex touch-down PCR with TRB-A/B primers amplified rearranged V-D-J TRB sequences. TCRdb re-derived calls from the multiplex PCR reads in MiXCR, one entry per CDR3 protein. The table lists approximately 11,000 distinct CDR3 sequences, 40% to 45% of them singletons. Sequenced: blood. Receptors were obtained from a human donor in good health.

In this sample, this clonotype turned up a few times. The gene calls are TRBV27 and TRBJ2-6; D is uncertain. Trimming pared 4 bases from V and 2 bases from J, leaving 12 bases between. This CDR3 is built from 16 residues. Germline-derived CDR1 and CDR2 are MNHEY and SMNVEV (reference sequence). Here the CDR3 DNA reads TGTGCCAGCAGTTGGGCCTCCACCCCTGGGGCCAACGTCCTGACTTTC. The encoded protein is CASSWASTPGANVLTF.

The chain carries TRBV20-1 and TRBJ1-5; D not resolved. Per the germline V gene, CDR1 is DFQATT and CDR2 is SNEGSKA (reference sequence). Deletions cut 3 bases from V and 3 bases from J, with 6 bases between. The length of the CDR3 is 12 residues. This CDR3 is CSASSVNQPQHF. CDR3 DNA sequence: TGCAGTGCTAGCTCAGTCAATCAGCCCCAGCATTTT.

The chain combines TRBV5-4 with TRBJ2-1; 9 bases map to TRBD2. Per the germline V gene, CDR1 is SGHNT and CDR2 is YYREEE (reference sequence). After removal of 0 bases from V and 8 bases from J, the junction contained 6 bases not matched to a gene. This CDR3 region has 15 residues. DNA for the CDR3: TGTGCCAGCAGCTTGGCGGCGGGGGGGTCGCATGAGCAGTTCTTC. Amino acid sequence: CASSLAAGGSHEQFF.

The chain has TRBV5-1 and TRBJ1-4, with D perhaps matching TRBD1 (6 bases). Trimming left V 4 bases short and J 2 bases short, with 9 bases between. The CDR3 consists of 14 residues. CDR1 SGHRS and CDR2 YFSETQ come from the germline V gene. The CDR3 is CASSRTGTNEKLFF. The CDR3 nucleotides are TGCGCCAGCAGCAGAACAGGGACTAATGAAAAACTGTTTTTT.

Concerning this clonotype: One end of the junction does not line up with germline, which may come from a read error. The rearrangement joins TRBV7-3 to TRBJ2-1; D is ambiguous. CDR3 length: 13 residues. Germline CDR1 and CDR2: SGHTA and FQGTGA. CDR3: CASSLTGDNKQFF. Written as DNA, the CDR3 is TGTGCCAGCAGCTTAACGGGTGACAATAAGCAGTTCTTC.

The chain recombines TRBV7-3 with TRBJ1-2, with D possibly TRBD1 on 5 matching bases. The germline V gene has CDR1 SGHTA and CDR2 FQGTGA. CDR3 size: 13 residues. Trimming pared 1 base from V and 7 bases from J, leaving 10 bases between. CDR3 DNA: TGTGCCAGCAGCTTAAGGGGGGAAGCTGGCTACACCTTC. Its translation is CASSLRGEAGYTF.

The V call is TRBV12-3 or TRBV12-4, the J call TRBJ2-5; the match to TRBD1 covers 10 bases. The V and J ends lost 6 bases and 5 bases, in that order; junction bases with no gene match: 9. The CDR3 has 15 residues. In DNA, the CDR3 is TGTGCCAGCAGCCACCCGGGACAGGGGCTGGAGACCCAGTACTTC. Protein: CASSHPGQGLETQYF.

This clonotype was observed a few times. This rearrangement joins TRBV20-1 to TRBJ1-6; D ambiguous. The CDR3 runs 16 residues. The germline V gene encodes CDR1 DFQATT and CDR2 SNEGSKA (reference sequence). V dropped 6 bases and J dropped 0 bases, with 15 bases sitting between them. The CDR3 is CSAPGPLGSYNSPLHF. The CDR3 nucleotides read TGCAGTGCCCCCGGGCCCCTTGGCTCCTATAATTCACCCCTCCACTTT.

This clonotype has only a few counts. The junction differs from germline at one of its ends, possibly a read error. This sequence joins TRBV6-5 and TRBJ2-7; 7 bases are a match to TRBD2. Germline V lookup: CDR1 MNHEY, CDR2 SVGAGI. This CDR3 is 14 amino acids long. The chain's CDR3 is CAISESGGRDEQYF. The CDR3 DNA sequence: TGTGCCATCAGTGAGTCTGGAGGGAGGGACGAGCAGTACTTC.

The rearrangement links TRBV7-2 to TRBJ2-3; the match to TRBD1 covers 7 bases. CDR1 and CDR2 (germline): SGHTA, FQGNSA. The junction had 7 bases not matched to a gene; V was cut back by 5 bases and J by 5 bases. The CDR3 is 14 residues long. CDR3 nucleotides: TGTGCCAGCAGCCTCAGACAGGGTCAAGATACGCAGTATTTT. Its protein is CASSLRQGQDTQYF.

The rearrangement joins TRBV7-3 to TRBJ1-3, with 10 bases that match TRBD1. The junction had 3 bases not matched to a gene; V was cut back by 4 bases and J by 6 bases. CDR3 length equals 14 residues. The germline gives CDR1 SGHTA, CDR2 FQGTGA. CDR3 bases: TGTGCCAGCAGCTCCGGACAGGGGGTAAACACCATATATTTT. It translates to CASSSGQGVNTIYF.

The chain combines TRBV19 with TRBJ1-5; possibly TRBD1 for D (5 bases). The V end lost 5 bases, the J end lost 2 bases, and 13 bases lay between the germline ends. Germline assignment: CDR1 LNHDA and CDR2 SQIVND (reference sequence). This CDR3 has 15 residues. CDR3 loop: CASSSQGSGNQPQHF. As DNA, the CDR3 is TGTGCCAGTAGTTCTCAGGGCAGCGGCAATCAGCCCCAGCATTTT.

V gene TRBV20-1 combines with J gene TRBJ2-3; 13 nucleotides agree with TRBD2. Germline values: CDR1 DFQATT, CDR2 SNEGSKA (reference sequence). The ends lost 5 bases at V and 2 bases at J; junction bases unmatched: 7. The CDR3 loop spans 16 amino acids. The CDR3 is CSAFLLAGGTTDTQYF. The DNA for the CDR3 is TGCAGTGCTTTTCTACTAGCGGGGGGGACCACAGATACGCAGTATTTT.

The chain recombines TRBV7-2 with TRBJ1-3; 7 nucleotides line up with TRBD1. Germline V CDR1 and CDR2: SGHTA, FQGNSA. V dropped 5 bases and J dropped 2; count of bases not matched to a gene: 3. The CDR3 spans 14 residues. DNA for the CDR3: TGTGCCAGCAGCCTAGGGACAGCTGGAAACACCATATATTTT. Translating gives CASSLGTAGNTIYF. Filled out from reference TRBV7-2 and TRBJ1-3, the complete variable domain reads GAGVSQSPSNKVTEKGKDVELRCDPISGHTALYWYRQSLGQGLEFLIYFQGNSAPDKSGLPSDRFSAERTGGSVSTLTIQRTQQEDSAVYLCASSLGTAGNTIYFGEGSWLTVV.

This sequence joins TRBV6-5 and TRBJ2-5; 10 bases map to TRBD2. The CDR3 covers 17 residues. Germline V gives CDR1 MNHEY, CDR2 SVGAGI. The V and J ends lost 6 bases and 2 bases, in that order; junction bases with no gene match: 12. Written as DNA, the CDR3 is TGTGCCAGCAGCCCACTAGTCCGAGCGGGGGGGCAAGAGACCCAGTACTTC. As protein: CASSPLVRAGGQETQYF.

This clonotype was seen a few times. V and J are TRBV6-1 and TRBJ1-2, with D uncertain. There are 12 residues in the CDR3. The germline V and J ends were trimmed by 10 bases and 0 bases, with 9 bases remaining between them. The germline V gene has CDR1 MNHNS and CDR2 SASEGT. The CDR3 DNA follows: TGTGCCACCGCCGGGACTAACTATGGCTACACCTTC. Its protein product is CATAGTNYGYTF.

The rearrangement links TRBV18 to TRBJ1-4, with D unclear. The CDR3 contains 14 residues. Between the trimmed V and J ends, which lost 0 bases and 8 bases, there was a span of 10 bases. Germline CDR1 is KGHSH and CDR2 is LQKENI. The CDR3 sequence is CASSPPGSDEKLFF. The CDR3 region has the DNA TGTGCCAGCTCACCACCAGGGTCGGACGAAAAACTGTTTTTT. Using reference TRBV18 and TRBJ1-4 for the parts outside the CDR3, the full variable domain is NAGVMQNPRHLVRRRGQEARLRCSPMKGHSHVYWYRQLPEEGLKFMVYLQKENIIDESGMPKERFSAEFPKEGPSILRIQQVVRGDSAAYFCASSPPGSDEKLFFGSGTQLSVL.

This sequence joins TRBV27 and TRBJ2-1, with 9 bases that match TRBD1. Trimming removed 4 bases from V and 5 bases from J; junction bases left unmatched: 9. Looked up from germline, CDR1 is MNHEY and CDR2 is SMNVEV (reference sequence). CDR3 length equals 16 residues. The CDR3 DNA reads as TGTGCCAGCAGTTCGAGTGGGGGACAGGGCCACAATGAGCAGTTCTTC. It encodes CASSSSGGQGHNEQFF.

The chain uses TRBV20-1 and TRBJ1-5; no clear D. There are 14 residues in the CDR3. Trimming removed 3 bases from V and 2 bases from J, with 11 bases in between. CDR1 is DFQATT, CDR2 SNEGSKA, per germline (reference sequence). The CDR3 region is CSASPFQGNQPQHF. In DNA, the CDR3 is TGCAGTGCTAGTCCCTTTCAGGGCAATCAGCCCCAGCATTTT.

Concerning this clonotype itself: An end of the junction does not agree with germline; a read error may underlie this. V usage is TRBV20-1 and J usage is TRBJ2-7, with 9 bases identical to TRBD2. CDR3 length equals 15 residues. The germline CDR1 and CDR2 sequences are DFQATT and SNEGSKA (reference sequence). This chain's CDR3 is CSARGSGGLTYEQYF. The CDR3 DNA reads as TGCAGTGCCAGAGGTAGCGGGGGCCTTACCTACGAGCAGTACTTC.

This clonotype was detected a few times. The junction and the germline gene differ at one end; a read error may be behind it. V usage is TRBV12-3 or TRBV12-4 and J usage is TRBJ1-1; weak D call: TRBD1 (5 bases). The CDR3 has 14 amino acids. The CDR3 spells CASSLVGGNTEAFF. In DNA, the CDR3 is TGTGCCAGCAGCTTAGTGGGGGGGAACACTGAAGCTTTCTTT.

The table lists this clonotype with a few counts. The rearrangement links TRBV7-9 to TRBJ1-2; TRBD1 might be the D (5 bases). CDR1 SEHNR and CDR2 FQNEAQ come from the germline V gene (reference sequence). The CDR3 extends over 12 amino acids. The V gene lost 5 bases and the J gene lost 7 bases, with 11 bases spanning the gap. The chain's CDR3 is CASSQGSFGYTF. In DNA form, the CDR3 reads TGTGCCAGCAGCCAGGGTTCGTTTGGCTACACCTTC.

The chain uses TRBV19 and TRBJ2-1; 11 bases are shared with TRBD2. Unmatched junction bases numbered 14, after V lost 3 bases and J lost 7 bases. CDR1 is LNHDA, CDR2 SQIVND, per germline (reference sequence). CDR3 length equals 18 residues. The CDR3 DNA sequence: TGTGCCAGTAGTATTCGCAACCGGACTAGCGGGTGGACAAATGAGCAGTTCTTC. Its protein is CASSIRNRTSGWTNEQFF.

This chain joins TRBV7-9 and TRBJ2-6; TRBD1 matches at 8 bases. In germline, CDR1 is SEHNR, CDR2 FQNEAQ (reference sequence). CDR3 length: 20 amino acids. The V gene end was trimmed by 1 base and the J gene end by 0 bases; junction bases not matched to a gene: 11. The chain's CDR3 is CASSLVTWTGYFSGANVLTF. CDR3 nucleotides: TGTGCCAGCAGCTTAGTAACCTGGACAGGGTACTTCTCTGGGGCCAACGTCCTGACTTTC.

The genes are TRBV5-4 and TRBJ2-2, with TRBD2 matching 13 bases. CDR1 and CDR2 from the germline V gene are SGHNT and YYREEE (reference sequence). This CDR3 contains 19 residues. After removal of 4 bases from V and 4 bases from J, the junction contained 13 bases not matched to a gene. The CDR3 nucleotides read TGTGCCAGCAGCCAGGGACTAGCGGGGTTTCTTGAACCCACCGGGGAGCTGTTTTTT. Its translation is CASSQGLAGFLEPTGELFF.

This chain joins TRBV29-1 and TRBJ2-1, with TRBD2 matching over 9 bases. In germline, CDR1 is SQVTM, CDR2 ANQGSEA. V dropped 7 bases and J dropped 7; count of bases not matched to a gene: 11. This CDR3 has 14 amino acids. The DNA for the CDR3 is TGCAGCGCCGCGGGGGGGGCCGGGGGTAATGAGCAGTTCTTC. Translated, it gives CSAAGGAGGNEQFF.